This TCR beta chain stems from a study of cytomegalovirus exposure and HLA in healthy donors. The CDR3 is 15 residues long. Germline CDR1 is MNHNS and CDR2 is SASEGT. The ends were cut back, 1 base at V and 2 bases at J, with 11 bases in the middle. About this clone: Its cognate antigen is unknown.

Findings of the study overall: The listing of 150 to 200 TCR beta chains classed them as cytomegalovirus-associated.

Among the 120 subjects of the validation cohort, separate from the approximately 660-subject first cohort, were the donors. Only in-frame clones appear in the TCRdb table, and some are missing; sequencing was by immunoSEQ multiplex PCR. The data show some 220,000 clones, 75% to 95% seen once. Sequenced: PBMCs. This chain uses TRBV6-1 with TRBJ1-1; possible D gene TRBD1, 6 bases. The sequence came from a woman between 18 and 29 years old in good health and CMV-seronegative. CDR3 coding DNA: TGTGCCAGCAGTGAAGTGGCAGGGACAAACACTGAAGCTTTCTTT. Translation gives CASSEVAGTNTEAFF.